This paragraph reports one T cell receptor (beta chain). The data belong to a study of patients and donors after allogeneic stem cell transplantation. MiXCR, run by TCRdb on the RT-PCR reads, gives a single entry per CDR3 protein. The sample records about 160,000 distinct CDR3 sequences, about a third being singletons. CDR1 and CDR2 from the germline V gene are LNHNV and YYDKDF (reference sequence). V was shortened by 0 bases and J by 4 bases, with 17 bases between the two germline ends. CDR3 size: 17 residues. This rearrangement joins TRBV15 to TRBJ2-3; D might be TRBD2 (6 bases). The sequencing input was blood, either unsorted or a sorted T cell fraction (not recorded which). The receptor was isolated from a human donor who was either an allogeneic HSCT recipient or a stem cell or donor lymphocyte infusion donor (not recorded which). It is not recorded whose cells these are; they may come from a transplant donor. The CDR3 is CATSRDLAASVSDTQYF. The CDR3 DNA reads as TGTGCCACCAGCAGAGATCTTGCGGCTAGCGTCTCAGATACGCAGTATTTT.